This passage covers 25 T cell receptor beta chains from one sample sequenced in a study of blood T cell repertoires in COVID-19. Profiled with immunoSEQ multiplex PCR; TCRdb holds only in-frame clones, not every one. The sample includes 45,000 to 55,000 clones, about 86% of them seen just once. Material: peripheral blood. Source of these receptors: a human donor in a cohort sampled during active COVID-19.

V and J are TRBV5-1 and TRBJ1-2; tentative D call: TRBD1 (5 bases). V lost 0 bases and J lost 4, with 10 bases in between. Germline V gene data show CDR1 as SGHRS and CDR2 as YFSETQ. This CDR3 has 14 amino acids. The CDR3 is CASSLAGLSYGYTF. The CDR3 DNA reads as TGCGCCAGCAGCTTGGCAGGGCTAAGCTATGGCTACACCTTC.

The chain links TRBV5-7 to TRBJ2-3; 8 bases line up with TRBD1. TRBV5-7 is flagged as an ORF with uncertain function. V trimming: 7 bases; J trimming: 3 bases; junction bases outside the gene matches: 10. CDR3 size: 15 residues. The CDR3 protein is CASGPDRVETDTQYF. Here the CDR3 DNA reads TGTGCCAGCGGCCCGGACAGGGTCGAAACAGATACGCAGTATTTT.

This chain's CDR3 is CSASDPGLVGPLGEQYF. CDR3 DNA: TGCAGTGCTAGTGACCCGGGACTTGTAGGACCCCTGGGGGAGCAGTACTTC. The chain recombines TRBV20-1 with TRBJ2-7; possible D gene TRBD2, 6 bases. The CDR3 runs 17 residues. The V end was cut by 3 bases, the J end by 7 bases, with 28 bases between. Germline V lookup: CDR1 DFQATT, CDR2 SNEGSKA (reference sequence).

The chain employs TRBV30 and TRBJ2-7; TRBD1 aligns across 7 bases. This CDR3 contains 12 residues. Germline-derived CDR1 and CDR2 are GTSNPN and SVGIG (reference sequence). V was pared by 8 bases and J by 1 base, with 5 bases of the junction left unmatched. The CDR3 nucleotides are TGTGCCATCGGGACAGCGTCCTACGAGCAGTACTTC. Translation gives CAIGTASYEQYF.

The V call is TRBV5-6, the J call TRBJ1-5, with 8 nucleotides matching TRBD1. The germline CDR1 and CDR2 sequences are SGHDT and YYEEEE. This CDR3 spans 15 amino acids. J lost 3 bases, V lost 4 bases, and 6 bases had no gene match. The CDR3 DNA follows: TGTGCCAGCAGCCGAGGGACAGGCCCCAATCAGCCCCAGCATTTT. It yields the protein CASSRGTGPNQPQHF. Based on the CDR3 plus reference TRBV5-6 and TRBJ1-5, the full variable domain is DAGVTQSPTHLIKTRGQQVTLRCSPKSGHDTVSWYQQALGQGPQFIFQYYEEEERQRGNFPDRFSGHQFPNYSSELNVNALLLGDSALYLCASSRGTGPNQPQHFGDGTRLSIL.

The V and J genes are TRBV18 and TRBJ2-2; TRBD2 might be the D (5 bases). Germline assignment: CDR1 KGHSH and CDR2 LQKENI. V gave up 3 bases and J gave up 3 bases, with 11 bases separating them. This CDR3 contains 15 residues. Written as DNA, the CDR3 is TGTGCCAGCTCACCCACACGGCGGGACACCGGGGAGCTGTTTTTT. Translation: CASSPTRRDTGELFF. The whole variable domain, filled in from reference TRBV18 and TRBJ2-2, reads NAGVMQNPRHLVRRRGQEARLRCSPMKGHSHVYWYRQLPEEGLKFMVYLQKENIIDESGMPKERFSAEFPKEGPSILRIQQVVRGDSAAYFCASSPTRRDTGELFFGEGSRLTVL.

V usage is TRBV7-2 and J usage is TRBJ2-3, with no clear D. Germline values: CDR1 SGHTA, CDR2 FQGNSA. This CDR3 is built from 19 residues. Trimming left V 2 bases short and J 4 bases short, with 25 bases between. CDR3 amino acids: CASSLLSGRGVGRADTQYF. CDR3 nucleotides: TGTGCCAGCAGCTTACTTTCGGGTAGAGGTGTAGGCCGGGCAGATACGCAGTATTTT.

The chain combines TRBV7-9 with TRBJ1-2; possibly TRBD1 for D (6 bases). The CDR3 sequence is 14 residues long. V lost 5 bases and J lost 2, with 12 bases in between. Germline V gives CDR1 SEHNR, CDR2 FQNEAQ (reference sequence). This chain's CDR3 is CASSLRQVNYGYTF. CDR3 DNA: TGTGCCAGCAGCCTAAGACAGGTGAACTATGGCTACACCTTC.

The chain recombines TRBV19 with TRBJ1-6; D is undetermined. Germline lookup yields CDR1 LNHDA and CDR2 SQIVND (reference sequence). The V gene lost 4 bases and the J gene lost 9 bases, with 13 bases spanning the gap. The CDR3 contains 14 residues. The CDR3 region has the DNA TGTGCCAGTAGTAATGAGGGCCCAACTTCACCCCTCCACTTT. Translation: CASSNEGPTSPLHF.

Written as DNA, the CDR3 is TGTGCCAGCACCTCGGGACAGGTCTCCACCGGGGAGCTGTTTTTT. Protein product: CASTSGQVSTGELFF. The J gene is TRBJ2-2, the V gene TRBV6-5; TRBD1 agrees at 8 bases. Germline lookup yields CDR1 MNHEY and CDR2 SVGAGI. This CDR3 spans 15 amino acids. V was pared by 7 bases and J by 4 bases, with 8 bases of the junction left unmatched.

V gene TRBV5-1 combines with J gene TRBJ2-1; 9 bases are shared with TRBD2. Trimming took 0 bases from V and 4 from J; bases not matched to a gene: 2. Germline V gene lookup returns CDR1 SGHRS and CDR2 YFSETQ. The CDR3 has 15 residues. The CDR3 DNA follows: TGCGCCAGCAGCTTGGGCCTAGCGGGGTACAATGAGCAGTTCTTC. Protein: CASSLGLAGYNEQFF.

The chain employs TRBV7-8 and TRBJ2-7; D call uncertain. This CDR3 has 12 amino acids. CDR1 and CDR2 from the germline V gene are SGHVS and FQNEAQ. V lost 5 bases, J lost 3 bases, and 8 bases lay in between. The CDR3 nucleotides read TGTGCCAGCAGCCAGACTTACTACGAGCAGTACTTC. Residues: CASSQTYYEQYF.

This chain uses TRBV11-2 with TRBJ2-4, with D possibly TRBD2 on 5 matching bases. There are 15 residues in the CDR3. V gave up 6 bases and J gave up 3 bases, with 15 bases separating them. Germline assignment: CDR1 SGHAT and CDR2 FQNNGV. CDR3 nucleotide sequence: TGTGCCAGCAGAACTTCCGCGGGTGTCAAAAACATTCAGTACTTC. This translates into CASRTSAGVKNIQYF.

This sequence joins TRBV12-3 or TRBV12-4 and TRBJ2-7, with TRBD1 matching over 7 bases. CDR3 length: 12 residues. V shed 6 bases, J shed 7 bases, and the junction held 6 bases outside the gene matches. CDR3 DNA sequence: TGTGCCAGCAGGTCGGGACAGCTGGAGCAGTACTTC. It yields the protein CASRSGQLEQYF.

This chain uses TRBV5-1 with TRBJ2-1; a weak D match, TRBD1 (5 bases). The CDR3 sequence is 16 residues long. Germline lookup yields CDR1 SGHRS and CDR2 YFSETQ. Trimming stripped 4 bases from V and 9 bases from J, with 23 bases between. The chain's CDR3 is CASSALSGLPSGEQFF. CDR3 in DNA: TGCGCCAGCAGCGCCTTATCAGGGTTACCTTCCGGTGAGCAGTTCTTC. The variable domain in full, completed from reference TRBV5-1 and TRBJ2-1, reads KAGVTQTPRYLIKTRGQQVTLSCSPISGHRSVSWYQQTPGQGLQFLFEYFSETQRNKGNFPGRFSGRQFSNSRSEMNVSTLELGDSALYLCASSALSGLPSGEQFFGPGTRLTVL.

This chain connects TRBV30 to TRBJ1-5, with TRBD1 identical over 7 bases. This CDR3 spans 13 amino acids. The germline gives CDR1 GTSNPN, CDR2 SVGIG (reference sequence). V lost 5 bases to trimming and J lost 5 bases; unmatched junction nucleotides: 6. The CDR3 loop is CAWSGTDYQPQHF. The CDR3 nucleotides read TGTGCCTGGTCCGGGACAGATTATCAGCCCCAGCATTTT. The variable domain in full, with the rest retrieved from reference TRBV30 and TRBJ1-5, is SQTIHQWPATLVQPVGSPLSLECTVEGTSNPNLYWYRQAAGRGLQLLFYSVGIGQISSEVPQNLSASRPQDRQFILSSKKLLLSDSGFYLCAWSGTDYQPQHFGDGTRLSIL.

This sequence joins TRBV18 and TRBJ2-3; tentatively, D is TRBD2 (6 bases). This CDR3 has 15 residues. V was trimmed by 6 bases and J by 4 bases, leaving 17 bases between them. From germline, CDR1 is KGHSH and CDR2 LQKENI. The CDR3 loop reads CASSPRPPSADTQYF. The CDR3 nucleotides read TGTGCCAGCTCTCCAAGGCCCCCTAGCGCAGATACGCAGTATTTT.

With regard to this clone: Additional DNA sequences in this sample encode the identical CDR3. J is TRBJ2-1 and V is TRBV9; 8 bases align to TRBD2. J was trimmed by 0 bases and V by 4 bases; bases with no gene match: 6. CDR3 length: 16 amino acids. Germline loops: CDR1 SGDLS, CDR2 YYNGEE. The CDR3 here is CASSPRGGSSYNEQFF. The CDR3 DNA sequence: TGTGCCAGCAGCCCCCGGGGGGGCAGCTCCTACAATGAGCAGTTCTTC.

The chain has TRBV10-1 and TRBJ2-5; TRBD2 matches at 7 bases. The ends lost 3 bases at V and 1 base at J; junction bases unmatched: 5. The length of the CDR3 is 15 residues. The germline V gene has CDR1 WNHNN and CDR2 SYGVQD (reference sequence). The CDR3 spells CASSDGSGGQETQYF. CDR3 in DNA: TGCGCCAGCAGTGATGGGTCGGGGGGCCAAGAGACCCAGTACTTC.

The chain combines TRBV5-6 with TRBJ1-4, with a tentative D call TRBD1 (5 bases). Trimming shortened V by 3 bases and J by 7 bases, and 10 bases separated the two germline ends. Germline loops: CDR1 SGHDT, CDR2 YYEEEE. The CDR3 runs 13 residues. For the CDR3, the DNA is TGTGCCAGCAGCTCCCAGGGTGGTGAAAAACTGTTTTTT. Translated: CASSSQGGEKLFF.

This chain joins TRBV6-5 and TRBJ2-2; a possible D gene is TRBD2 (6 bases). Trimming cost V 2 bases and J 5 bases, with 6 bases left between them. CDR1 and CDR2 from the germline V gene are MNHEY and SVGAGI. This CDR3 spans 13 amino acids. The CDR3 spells CASSYGGTGELFF. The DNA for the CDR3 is TGTGCCAGCAGTTACGGGGGGACCGGGGAGCTGTTTTTT.

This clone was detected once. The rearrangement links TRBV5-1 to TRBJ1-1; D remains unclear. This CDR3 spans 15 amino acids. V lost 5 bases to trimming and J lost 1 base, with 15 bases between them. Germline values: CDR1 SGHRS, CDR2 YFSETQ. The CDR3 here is CASSFFGSANTEAFF. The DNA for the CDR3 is TGCGCCAGCAGTTTTTTTGGCAGCGCGAACACTGAAGCTTTCTTT.

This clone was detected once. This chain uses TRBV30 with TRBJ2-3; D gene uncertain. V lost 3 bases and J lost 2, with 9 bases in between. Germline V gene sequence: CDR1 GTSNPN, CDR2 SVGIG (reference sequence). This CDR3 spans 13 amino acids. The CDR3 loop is CAWREYDTDTQYF. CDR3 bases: TGTGCCTGGAGGGAGTACGACACAGATACGCAGTATTTT.

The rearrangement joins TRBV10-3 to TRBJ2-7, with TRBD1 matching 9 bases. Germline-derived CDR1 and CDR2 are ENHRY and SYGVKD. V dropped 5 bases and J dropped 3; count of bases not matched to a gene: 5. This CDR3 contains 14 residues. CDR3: CAISFKTGGYEQYF. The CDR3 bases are TGTGCCATCAGTTTTAAGACAGGGGGCTACGAGCAGTACTTC.

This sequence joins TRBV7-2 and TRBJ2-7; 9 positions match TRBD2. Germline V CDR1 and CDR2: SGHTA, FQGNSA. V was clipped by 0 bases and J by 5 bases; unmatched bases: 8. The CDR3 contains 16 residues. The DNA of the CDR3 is TGTGCCAGCAGCTTAGCTTGGGCGGGGGGGCAGAACGAGCAGTACTTC. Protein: CASSLAWAGGQNEQYF.